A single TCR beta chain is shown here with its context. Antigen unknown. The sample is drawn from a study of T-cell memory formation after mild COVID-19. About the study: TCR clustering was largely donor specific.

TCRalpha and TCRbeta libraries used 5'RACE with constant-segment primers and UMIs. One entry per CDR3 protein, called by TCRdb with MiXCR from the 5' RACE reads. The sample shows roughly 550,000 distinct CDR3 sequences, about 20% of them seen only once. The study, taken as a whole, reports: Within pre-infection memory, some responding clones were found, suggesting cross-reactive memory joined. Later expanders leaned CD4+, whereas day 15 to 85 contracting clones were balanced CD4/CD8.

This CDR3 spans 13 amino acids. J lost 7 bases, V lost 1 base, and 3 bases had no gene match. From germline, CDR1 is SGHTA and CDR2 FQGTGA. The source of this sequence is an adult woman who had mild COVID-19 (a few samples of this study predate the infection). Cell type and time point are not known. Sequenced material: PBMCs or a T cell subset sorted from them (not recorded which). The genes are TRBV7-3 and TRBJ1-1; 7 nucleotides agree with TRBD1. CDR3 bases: TGTGCCAGCAGCTTAAGACAGGGATATGAAGCTTTCTTT. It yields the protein CASSLRQGYEAFF.